What follows describes a single TCR beta chain. Its antigen remains unknown. The source of the sample is a study of shared clonotypes between healthy human individuals. CD45RO-negative, CCR7-positively selected cells formed the naive CD8 fraction, excluding terminally differentiated effector memory CD45RA+ cells. In the original workflow: ImmunoSEQ supplied junction-only sequences lacking quality scores, so filtering was different. Here immunoSEQ multiplex PCR was the method, and the copy in TCRdb shows in-frame clones only, minus some. D and trimming come from the DNA, and the V and J calls and clone size come from that table. Here the sample spans around 600,000 clones, approximately 96% being singletons. The CDR3 contains 15 residues. The V gene's germline CDR1 is SEHNR and CDR2 FQNEAQ (reference sequence). Trimming left V 5 bases short and J 4 bases short, with 17 bases between. Broader study findings: Four donors shared around 5.2% of their naive CD4 clonotypes.

The chain is built from TRBV7-9 and TRBJ1-2, with D perhaps TRBD1 (5 bases). The receptor was isolated from a woman in her twenties or thirties in good health. The specimen was naive CD8+ T cells sorted from blood. The CDR3 DNA is TGTGCCAGCAGCAGGGATGGGGGTGAGATCTATGGCTACACCTTC. This codes for CASSRDGGEIYGYTF.